This T cell receptor (beta chain) was observed in a study of T cell responses to AZD1222 COVID-19 vaccine. Whole-study results and caveats: Repertoires were collected only later (after the peak T cell response had occurred). The CD4 TCRs associated with vaccination extended across spike and predominated at 160-218 and 743-854.

Trimming took 5 bases from V and 2 from J, leaving 12 bases between them. The CDR3 is made up of 14 amino acids. Germline V gene data show CDR1 as SGHVS and CDR2 as FQNEAQ. Generated by immunoSEQ multiplex PCR, the TCRdb table keeps only in-frame clones and is missing some. The data show some 50,000 clones, with 65% to 85% seen just once and about a quarter held by the top ten. Comment on this clone: Its cognate antigen is unknown.

This specimen was peripheral blood, taken on day 0 of AZD1222 vaccination. This chain links TRBV7-8 with TRBJ2-5, with a possible D match to TRBD2 (6 bases). The receptor comes from an adult in good health. The CDR3 region is CASSRGRGQETQYF. The CDR3 DNA follows: TGTGCCAGCAGCAGAGGGCGGGGTCAAGAGACCCAGTACTTC.